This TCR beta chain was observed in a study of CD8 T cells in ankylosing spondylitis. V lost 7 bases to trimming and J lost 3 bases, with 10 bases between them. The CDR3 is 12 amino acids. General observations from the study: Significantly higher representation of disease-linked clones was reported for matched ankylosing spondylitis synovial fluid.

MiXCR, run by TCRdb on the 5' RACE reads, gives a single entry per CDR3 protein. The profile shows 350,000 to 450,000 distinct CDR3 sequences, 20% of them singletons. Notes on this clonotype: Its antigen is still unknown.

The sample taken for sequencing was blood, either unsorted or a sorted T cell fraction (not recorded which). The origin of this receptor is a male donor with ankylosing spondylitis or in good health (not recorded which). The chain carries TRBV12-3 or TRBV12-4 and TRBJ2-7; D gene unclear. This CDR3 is CASTYGSYEQYF. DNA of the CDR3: TGTGCCAGCACCTACGGTAGCTACGAGCAGTACTTC.